Presented here are 14 T cell receptor beta chains from one specimen sequenced in a study of blood T cell repertoires in COVID-19. The method was immunoSEQ multiplex PCR; TCRdb's version includes in-frame clones alone and lacks a portion of them. The repertoire holds 150,000 or so clones, with about 89% as singletons. The sample was peripheral blood. These receptors all come from an elderly man with acute or convalescent COVID-19.

The genes are TRBV18 and TRBJ1-1, with D perhaps matching TRBD1 (6 bases). The V gene's germline CDR1 is KGHSH and CDR2 LQKENI. The ends were cut back, 3 bases at V and 6 bases at J, with 14 bases in the middle. This CDR3 has 14 amino acids. CDR3 sequence reads: CASSPTQGWSEAFF. In DNA form, the CDR3 reads TGTGCCAGCTCACCGACTCAGGGGTGGTCTGAAGCTTTCTTT.

The rearrangement links TRBV28 to TRBJ1-1; D unresolved. Germline V lookup: CDR1 MDHEN, CDR2 SYDVKM. The CDR3 runs 12 residues. Trimming removed 1 base at V and 5 bases at J, with 5 bases between. Written as DNA, the CDR3 is TGTGCCAGCAGTTTATCCCGGACTGAAGCTTTCTTT. Translation: CASSLSRTEAFF.

The genes are TRBV19 and TRBJ2-7; D gene unclear. This CDR3 spans 14 amino acids. Trimming took 0 bases from V and 7 from J, leaving 13 bases between them. CDR1 LNHDA and CDR2 SQIVND come from the germline V gene (reference sequence). CDR3 region: CASSIEGGLGEQYF. The CDR3 DNA sequence: TGTGCCAGTAGTATAGAAGGCGGCCTTGGGGAGCAGTACTTC.

The J gene is TRBJ1-5, the V gene TRBV20-1; D uncertain. From germline, CDR1 is DFQATT and CDR2 SNEGSKA (reference sequence). The CDR3 loop spans 9 amino acids. V was trimmed by 7 bases and J by 6 bases, leaving 4 bases between them. The CDR3 loop reads CSGVQPQHF. The CDR3, as DNA: TGCAGTGGCGTTCAGCCCCAGCATTTT.

The V gene is TRBV30, the J gene TRBJ1-1; 9 bases map to TRBD1. The CDR3 covers 15 residues. J lost 1 base, V lost 5 bases, and 8 bases had no gene match. Germline-derived CDR1 and CDR2 are GTSNPN and SVGIG (reference sequence). CDR3 DNA sequence: TGTGCCTGGGTGAACAGGGGGCGAAAGAACACTGAAGCTTTCTTT. This encodes CAWVNRGRKNTEAFF.

The chain links TRBV5-4 to TRBJ1-3, with D tentatively TRBD1 (5 bases). Trimming removed 1 base from V and 0 bases from J, with 5 bases in between. The CDR3 length is 14 residues. Per germline, CDR1 SGHNT and CDR2 YYREEE (reference sequence). The CDR3 DNA reads as TGTGCCAGCAGCTTGCAGGGCTCTGGAAACACCATATATTTT. As protein: CASSLQGSGNTIYF.

The gene calls are TRBV11-2 and TRBJ2-3; D perhaps matches TRBD2 (5 bases). This CDR3 spans 15 amino acids. CDR1 SGHAT and CDR2 FQNNGV come from the germline V gene. Trimming removed 0 bases from V and 2 bases from J, with 9 bases in between. The CDR3 nucleotides are TGTGCCAGCAGCTTAGACAGAGGGTCCACAGATACGCAGTATTTT. Translating it yields CASSLDRGSTDTQYF.

The chain uses TRBV2 and TRBJ1-6, with 10 bases fitting TRBD1. The CDR3 spans 14 residues. Germline CDR1 SNHLY, CDR2 FYNNEI. With V trimmed by 7 bases and J by 9 bases, 6 bases remained unmatched. The CDR3 loop is CASMPGQGGSPLHF. DNA of the CDR3: TGTGCCAGCATGCCAGGACAGGGGGGTTCACCCCTCCACTTT.

This rearrangement joins TRBV9 to TRBJ1-2; 8 nucleotides align to TRBD1. V lost 0 bases to trimming and J lost 4 bases; unmatched junction nucleotides: 8. This CDR3 region has 16 residues. Germline V lookup: CDR1 SGDLS, CDR2 YYNGEE. In DNA, the CDR3 is TGTGCCAGCAGCGTAGGGGGGGCGACAGGGGTCTATGGCTACACCTTC. Translating it yields CASSVGGATGVYGYTF. Together with reference TRBV9 and TRBJ1-2, the CDR3 gives the full variable domain: DSGVTQTPKHLITATGQRVTLRCSPRSGDLSVYWYQQSLDQGLQFLIQYYNGEERAKGNILERFSAQQFPDLHSELNLSSLELGDSALYFCASSVGGATGVYGYTFGSGTRLTVV.

In this sample, this clone turned up once. This chain links TRBV6-5 with TRBJ1-6; tentative D call: TRBD1 (6 bases). In germline, CDR1 is MNHEY, CDR2 SVGAGI. Trimming stripped 6 bases from V and 10 bases from J, with 16 bases between. There are 14 residues in the CDR3. This CDR3 is CASRDMGHGSPLHF. CDR3 coding DNA: TGTGCCAGCAGGGATATGGGACACGGATCACCCCTCCACTTT.

V and J are TRBV2 and TRBJ2-5; 7 bases align to TRBD2. Germline V gene data show CDR1 as SNHLY and CDR2 as FYNNEI. Trimming at V came to 8 bases and at J to 4 bases, leaving 16 bases not matched to a gene. CDR3 length equals 16 residues. The CDR3, as DNA: TGTGCCAGCCGGGGGGTCGGGAGAGAGGTGGGAGAGACCCAGTACTTC. Translation gives CASRGVGREVGETQYF. Complete variable domain (other parts from reference TRBV2 and TRBJ2-5): EPEVTQTPSHQVTQMGQEVILRCVPISNHLYFYWYRQILGQKVEFLVSFYNNEISEKSEIFDDQFSVERPDGSNFTLKIRSTKLEDSAMYFCASRGVGREVGETQYFGPGTRLLVL.

The chain couples TRBV30 to TRBJ1-4, with D hard to call. In germline, CDR1 is GTSNPN, CDR2 SVGIG (reference sequence). The CDR3 is made up of 10 amino acids. V lost 7 bases, J lost 8 bases, and 8 bases lay in between. The chain's CDR3 is CAFFLEKLFF. In DNA form, the CDR3 reads TGTGCCTTTTTCCTCGAAAAACTGTTTTTT.

Here the CDR3 DNA reads TGTGCCAGCAGTTCACCGGGACTAGGTATCCATGAGCAGTTCTTC. Its translation is CASSSPGLGIHEQFF. The J gene is TRBJ2-1, the V gene TRBV28; TRBD2 agrees at 8 bases. The CDR3 sequence is 15 residues long. Germline CDR1 and CDR2: MDHEN and SYDVKM. V shed 4 bases and J 8 bases; nucleotides not matched to a gene: 10.

V gene TRBV7-8 combines with J gene TRBJ2-1, with D tentatively TRBD2 (6 bases). Germline V lookup: CDR1 SGHVS, CDR2 FQNEAQ. The length of the CDR3 is 14 residues. The V gene lost 1 base and the J gene lost 10 bases, with 14 bases spanning the gap. CDR3 in DNA: TGTGCCAGCAGCTTAGTAGCGGCTCGGGAAGAGCAGTTCTTC. Encoded protein: CASSLVAAREEQFF.